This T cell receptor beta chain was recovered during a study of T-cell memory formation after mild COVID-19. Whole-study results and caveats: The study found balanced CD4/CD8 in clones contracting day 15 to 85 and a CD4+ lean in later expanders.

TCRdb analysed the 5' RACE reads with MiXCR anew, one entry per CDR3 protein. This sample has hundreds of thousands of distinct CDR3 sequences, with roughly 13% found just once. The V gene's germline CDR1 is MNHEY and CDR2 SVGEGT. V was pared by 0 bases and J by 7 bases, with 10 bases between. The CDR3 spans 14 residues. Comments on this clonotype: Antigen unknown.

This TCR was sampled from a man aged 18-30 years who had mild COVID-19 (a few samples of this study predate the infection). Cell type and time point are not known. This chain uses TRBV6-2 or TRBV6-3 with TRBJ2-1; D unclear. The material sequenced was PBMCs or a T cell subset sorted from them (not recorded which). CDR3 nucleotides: TGTGCCAGCAGTTACTCGACTGCGCGTAATGAGCAGTTCTTC. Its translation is CASSYSTARNEQFF.